Listed here are 19 T cell receptor beta chains from one sample, sequenced in a study of T cell responses to AZD1222 COVID-19 vaccine. TCRdb's copy holds only in-frame clones and misses some; the assay was immunoSEQ multiplex PCR. The profile covers approximately 110,000 clones, with roughly 80% appearing a single time and around 5% taken by the ten largest. Here the sequenced sample was peripheral blood, taken on day 0 of AZD1222 vaccination. These receptors originate from an adult in good health.

This clone was seen just once. V usage is TRBV15 and J usage is TRBJ1-5; TRBD1 is a possible D gene (5 bases). The ends were cut back, 2 bases at V and 0 bases at J, with 14 bases in the middle. Germline lookup yields CDR1 LNHNV and CDR2 YYDKDF (reference sequence). The CDR3 is 17 amino acids. The CDR3 DNA is TGTGCCACCAGCAGACCAACCCAGGGACTTAGCAATCAGCCCCAGCATTTT. As protein: CATSRPTQGLSNQPQHF.

This clone showed up just a few times. The chain carries TRBV3-1 (or the pseudogene TRBV3-2) and TRBJ1-2; 10 bases align to TRBD1. CDR3 size: 15 residues. The junction had 6 bases not matched to a gene; V was cut back by 1 base and J by 7 bases. The germline CDR1 and CDR2 sequences are LGHDT and YNNKEL (reference sequence). This CDR3 is CASSQGWTGGSGYTF. Here the CDR3 DNA reads TGTGCCAGCAGCCAAGGATGGACAGGGGGTAGTGGCTACACCTTC.

The CDR3 spells CAISESITGGSGPLHF. DNA for the CDR3: TGTGCCATCAGTGAGTCGATTACGGGGGGAAGCGGGCCCCTCCACTTT. The rearrangement uses TRBV10-3 and TRBJ1-6; perhaps TRBD1 as D (5 bases). CDR3 length: 16 residues. The V gene lost 0 bases and the J gene lost 13 bases, with 19 bases spanning the gap. Looked up from germline, CDR1 is ENHRY and CDR2 is SYGVKD.

This chain uses TRBV4-3 with TRBJ1-2, with D tentatively TRBD1 (6 bases). The CDR3 sequence is 14 residues long. Germline loops: CDR1 LGHNA, CDR2 YSLEER. The V end lost 3 bases, the J end lost 6 bases, and 14 bases lay between the germline ends. As DNA, the CDR3 is TGCGCCAGCAGCCACCGTACAGGGATGGATGGCTACACCTTC. Its translation is CASSHRTGMDGYTF.

The chain links TRBV5-6 to TRBJ2-7; TRBD2 agrees at 8 bases. V was clipped by 4 bases and J by 2 bases; unmatched bases: 5. Germline-derived CDR1 and CDR2 are SGHDT and YYEEEE. The CDR3 sequence is 14 residues long. Written as DNA, the CDR3 is TGTGCCAGCAGCGCCGGGACTAGACCCTACGAGCAGTACTTC. Translating gives CASSAGTRPYEQYF.

The rearrangement uses TRBV7-8 and TRBJ1-2, with D unresolved. V lost 5 bases and J lost 7, with 11 bases in between. This CDR3 comprises 12 residues. Germline CDR1 and CDR2: SGHVS and FQNEAQ. CDR3 sequence (DNA): TGTGCCAGCAGCCCTACGGGATCTGGCTACACCTTC. Its protein is CASSPTGSGYTF. The variable domain in full, with the rest retrieved from reference TRBV7-8 and TRBJ1-2, is GAGVSQSPRYKVAKRGQDVALRCDPISGHVSLFWYQQALGQGPEFLTYFQNEAQLDKSGLPSDRFFAERPEGSVSTLKIQRTQQEDSAVYLCASSPTGSGYTFGSGTRLTVV.

The rearrangement links TRBV19 to TRBJ1-5, with D unresolved. The CDR3 is 13 amino acids. The V end was cut by 6 bases, the J end by 6 bases, with 12 bases between. CDR1 is LNHDA, CDR2 SQIVND, per germline (reference sequence). CDR3 protein: CASRDLVGQPQHF. The DNA of the CDR3 is TGTGCCAGTAGGGATCTGGTGGGTCAGCCCCAGCATTTT.

This chain connects TRBV2 to TRBJ2-5; D unresolved. Germline V gene sequence: CDR1 SNHLY, CDR2 FYNNEI. V gave up 8 bases and J gave up 0 bases, with 7 bases separating them. The CDR3 totals 12 residues. The CDR3: CASRTNQETQYF. The CDR3 DNA reads as TGTGCCAGCCGGACGAACCAAGAGACCCAGTACTTC.

The chain combines TRBV7-3 with TRBJ2-5; D tentatively reads TRBD1 or TRBD2 (6 bases each). The CDR3 has 16 amino acids. Germline CDR1 is SGHTA and CDR2 is FQGTGA. The germline V and J ends were trimmed by 5 bases and 5 bases, with 21 bases remaining between them. The CDR3 DNA reads as TGTGCCAGCAGCCAAAAAGTCTCCGGGGGCCGGGAGACCCAGTACTTC. It is translated as CASSQKVSGGRETQYF. Filled out from reference TRBV7-3 and TRBJ2-5, the complete variable domain reads GAGVSQTPSNKVTEKGKYVELRCDPISGHTALYWYRQSLGQGPEFLIYFQGTGAADDSGLPNDRFFAVRPEGSVSTLKIQRTERGDSAVYLCASSQKVSGGRETQYFGPGTRLLVL.

There are a few counts of this clone. The gene calls are TRBV5-8 and TRBJ1-3; 11 nucleotides match TRBD1. The germline V gene has CDR1 SGHTS and CDR2 YDEGEE. V trimming: 4 bases; J trimming: 4 bases; junction bases outside the gene matches: 7. This CDR3 has 16 residues. CDR3 sequence: CASSLGQGARGNTIYF. The CDR3 bases are TGTGCCAGCAGCCTCGGACAGGGGGCTCGGGGAAACACCATATATTTT.

The rearrangement uses TRBV9 and TRBJ2-7; 7 bases fit TRBD1. Germline lookup yields CDR1 SGDLS and CDR2 YYNGEE. CDR3 length: 15 amino acids. The junction had 10 bases not matched to a gene; V was cut back by 4 bases and J by 3 bases. The CDR3: CASSPHRTGYYEQYF. The CDR3 nucleotides are TGTGCCAGCAGCCCCCACCGGACAGGTTACTACGAGCAGTACTTC. Full variable domain (missing parts from reference TRBV9 and TRBJ2-7): DSGVTQTPKHLITATGQRVTLRCSPRSGDLSVYWYQQSLDQGLQFLIQYYNGEERAKGNILERFSAQQFPDLHSELNLSSLELGDSALYFCASSPHRTGYYEQYFGPGTRLTVT.

The chain links TRBV2 to TRBJ1-3; the D gene is possibly TRBD1 (5 bases). The germline gives CDR1 SNHLY, CDR2 FYNNEI. This CDR3 contains 16 residues. V was shortened by 3 bases and J by 2 bases, with 14 bases between the two germline ends. CDR3 DNA: TGTGCCAGCAGTGACCCCAGGGTCAAGACTGGAAACACCATATATTTT. Protein: CASSDPRVKTGNTIYF.

The rearrangement links TRBV29-1 to TRBJ2-7; D ambiguous. Germline CDR1 reads SQVTM; CDR2 reads ANQGSEA. The V and J ends lost 7 bases and 6 bases respectively, with 13 bases between them. This CDR3 region has 11 residues. CDR3 nucleotides: TGCAGCGCAAGGCTGGGGATCGAGCAGTACTTC. The encoded protein is CSARLGIEQYF.

The CDR3 DNA sequence: TGTGCCAGTTTCGGTTGGTTCACGTCCGGCTATGGCTACACCTTC. It codes for CASFGWFTSGYGYTF. V is TRBV27 and J is TRBJ1-2, with D hard to call. This CDR3 is built from 15 residues. The V end lost 9 bases, the J end lost 4 bases, and 21 bases lay between the germline ends. The germline V gene has CDR1 MNHEY and CDR2 SMNVEV (reference sequence).

The gene calls are TRBV5-1 and TRBJ1-2; D is perhaps TRBD1 (5 bases). In germline, CDR1 is SGHRS, CDR2 YFSETQ. The CDR3 contains 11 residues. Trimming removed 7 bases from V and 3 bases from J, with 7 bases in between. The CDR3 DNA reads as TGCGCCAGCCGGGGGGACTATGGCTACACCTTC. This gives the protein CASRGDYGYTF.

This clone came up once. This sequence joins TRBV2 and TRBJ1-6, with unresolved D. With 6 bases removed from V and 0 bases from J, the gap between germline ends came to 15 bases. Germline assignment: CDR1 SNHLY and CDR2 FYNNEI. The CDR3 extends over 17 amino acids. CDR3 residues: CASRGSQAHSYNSPLHF. The CDR3 bases are TGTGCCAGCAGGGGATCCCAAGCTCACTCCTATAATTCACCCCTCCACTTT.

J is TRBJ1-3 and V is TRBV19; D is ambiguous. Germline V lookup: CDR1 LNHDA, CDR2 SQIVND (reference sequence). V was shortened by 7 bases and J by 0 bases, with 13 bases between the two germline ends. The CDR3 spans 15 residues. The CDR3 is CASTETDSSGNTIYF. Written as DNA, the CDR3 is TGTGCCAGTACCGAGACCGATAGCTCTGGAAACACCATATATTTT.

This clone was observed a few times. The chain links TRBV7-9 to TRBJ2-7; either TRBD1 or TRBD2 may supply D (5 bases each). The ends were cut back, 3 bases at V and 7 bases at J, with 16 bases in the middle. Germline CDR1 and CDR2: SEHNR and FQNEAQ (reference sequence). This CDR3 comprises 14 residues. Here the CDR3 DNA reads TGTGCCAGCAGCTTCCTCGGGACCGTACGGGAGCAGTACTTC. It encodes CASSFLGTVREQYF.

The rearrangement joins TRBV2 to TRBJ2-2; D is possibly TRBD2 (5 bases). The germline V gene encodes CDR1 SNHLY and CDR2 FYNNEI. The CDR3 extends over 14 amino acids. V was clipped by 4 bases and J by 2 bases, with 8 bases between them. CDR3 nucleotides: TGTGCCAGCAGTGCAGAGGGCAACACCGGGGAGCTGTTTTTT. Translated, it gives CASSAEGNTGELFF.